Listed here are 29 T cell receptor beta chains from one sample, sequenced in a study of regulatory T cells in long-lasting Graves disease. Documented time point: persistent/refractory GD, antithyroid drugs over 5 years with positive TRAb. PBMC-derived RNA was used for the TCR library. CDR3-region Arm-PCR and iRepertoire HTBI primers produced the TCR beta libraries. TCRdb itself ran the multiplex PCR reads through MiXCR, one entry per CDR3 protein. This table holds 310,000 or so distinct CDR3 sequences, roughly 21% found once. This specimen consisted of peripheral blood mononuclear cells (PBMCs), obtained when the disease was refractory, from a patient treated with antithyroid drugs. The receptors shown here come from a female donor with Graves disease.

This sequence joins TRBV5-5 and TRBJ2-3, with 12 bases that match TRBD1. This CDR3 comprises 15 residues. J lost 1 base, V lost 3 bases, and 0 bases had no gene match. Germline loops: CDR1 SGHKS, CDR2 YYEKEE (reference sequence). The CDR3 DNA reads TGTGCCAGCAGCTGGGACAGGGGGCGCACAGATACGCAGTATTTT. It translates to CASSWDRGRTDTQYF.

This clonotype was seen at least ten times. The CDR3 bases are TGTGCCAGCAGTTACTCGCGACTAGCGGGAGGAAGAATACTAGCCAAAAACATTCAGTACTTC. Its translation: CASSYSRLAGGRILAKNIQYF. The rearrangement uses TRBV6-5 and TRBJ2-4, with TRBD2 identical over 13 bases. V lost 0 bases and J lost 0; bases outside the gene matches: 11. CDR1 and CDR2 (germline): MNHEY, SVGAGI. The CDR3 extends over 21 amino acids.

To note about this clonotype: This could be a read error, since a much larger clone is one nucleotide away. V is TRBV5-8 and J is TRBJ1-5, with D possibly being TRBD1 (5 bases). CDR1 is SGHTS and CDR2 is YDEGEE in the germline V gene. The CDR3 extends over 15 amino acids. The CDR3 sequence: CASSLGDSGNRPQHF. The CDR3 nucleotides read TGTGCCAGCAGCTTGGGTGACAGCGGCAATCGGCCCCAGCATTTT. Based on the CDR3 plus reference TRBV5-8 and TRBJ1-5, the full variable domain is EAGVTQSPTHLIKTRGQQATLRCSPISGHTSVYWYQQALGLGLQFLLWYDEGEERNRGNFPPRFSGRQFPNYSSELNVNALELEDSALYLCASSLGDSGNRPQHFGDGTRLSIL.

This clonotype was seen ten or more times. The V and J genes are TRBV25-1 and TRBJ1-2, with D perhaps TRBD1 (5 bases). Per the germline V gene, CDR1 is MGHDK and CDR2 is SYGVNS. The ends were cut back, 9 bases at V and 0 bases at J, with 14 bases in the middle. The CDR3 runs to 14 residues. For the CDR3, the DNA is TGTGCCAGTCGGGGCCCACTCTCTAACTATGGCTACACCTTC. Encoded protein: CASRGPLSNYGYTF.

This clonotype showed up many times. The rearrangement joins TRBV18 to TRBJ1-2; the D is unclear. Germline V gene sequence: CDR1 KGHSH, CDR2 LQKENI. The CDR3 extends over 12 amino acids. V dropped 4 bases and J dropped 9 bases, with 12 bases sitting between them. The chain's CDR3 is CASSLEEKSYTF. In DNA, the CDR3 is TGTGCCAGCTCACTGGAGGAAAAGAGCTACACCTTC.

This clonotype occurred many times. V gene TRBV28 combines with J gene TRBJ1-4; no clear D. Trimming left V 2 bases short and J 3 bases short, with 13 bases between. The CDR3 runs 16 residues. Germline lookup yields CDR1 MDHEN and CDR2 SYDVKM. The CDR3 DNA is TGTGCCAGCAGTTTAGGATTACTAAGGGCTAATGAAAAACTGTTTTTT. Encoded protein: CASSLGLLRANEKLFF.

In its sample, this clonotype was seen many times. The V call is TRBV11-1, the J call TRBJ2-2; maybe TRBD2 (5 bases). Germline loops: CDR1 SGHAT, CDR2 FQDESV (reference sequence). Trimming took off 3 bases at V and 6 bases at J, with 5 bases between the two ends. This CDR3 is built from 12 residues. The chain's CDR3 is CASSFGAGELFF. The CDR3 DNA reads TGTGCCAGCAGCTTCGGGGCCGGGGAGCTGTTTTTT.

The CDR3 reads CASSIGGQSNQPQHF. CDR3 DNA sequence: TGTGCCAGTAGTATTGGGGGACAAAGTAATCAGCCCCAGCATTTT. This sequence joins TRBV19 and TRBJ1-5, with TRBD1 as a possible D gene (6 bases). The V end lost 3 bases, the J end lost 4 bases, and 13 bases lay between the germline ends. The CDR3 runs 15 residues. Germline lookup yields CDR1 LNHDA and CDR2 SQIVND (reference sequence).

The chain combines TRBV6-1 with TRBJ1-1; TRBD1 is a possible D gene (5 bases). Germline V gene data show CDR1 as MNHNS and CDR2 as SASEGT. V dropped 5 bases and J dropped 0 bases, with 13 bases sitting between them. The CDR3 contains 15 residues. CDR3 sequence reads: CASSRPGRLNTEAFF. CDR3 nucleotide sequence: TGTGCCAGCAGTCGGCCGGGACGGTTGAACACTGAAGCTTTCTTT.

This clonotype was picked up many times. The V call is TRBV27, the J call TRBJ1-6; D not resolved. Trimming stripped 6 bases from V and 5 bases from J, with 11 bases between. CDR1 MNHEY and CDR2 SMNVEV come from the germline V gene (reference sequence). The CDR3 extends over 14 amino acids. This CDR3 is CASRGARDNSPLHF. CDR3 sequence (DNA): TGTGCCAGCAGGGGAGCCCGCGATAATTCACCCCTCCACTTT.

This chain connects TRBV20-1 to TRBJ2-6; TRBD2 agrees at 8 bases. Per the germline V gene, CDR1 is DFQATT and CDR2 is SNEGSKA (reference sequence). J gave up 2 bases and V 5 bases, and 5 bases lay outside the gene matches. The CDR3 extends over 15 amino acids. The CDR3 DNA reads TGCAGTGCTGGGGGACTAGGTACTGGGGCCAACGTCCTGACTTTC. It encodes CSAGGLGTGANVLTF.

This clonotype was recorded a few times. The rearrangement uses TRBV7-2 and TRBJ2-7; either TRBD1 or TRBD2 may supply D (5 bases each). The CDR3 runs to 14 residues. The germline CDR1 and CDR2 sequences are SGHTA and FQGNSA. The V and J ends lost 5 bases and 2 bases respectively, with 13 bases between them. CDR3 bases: TGTGCCAGCAGCCGTGTACGAGGGGCCTACGAGCAGTACTTC. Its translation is CASSRVRGAYEQYF.

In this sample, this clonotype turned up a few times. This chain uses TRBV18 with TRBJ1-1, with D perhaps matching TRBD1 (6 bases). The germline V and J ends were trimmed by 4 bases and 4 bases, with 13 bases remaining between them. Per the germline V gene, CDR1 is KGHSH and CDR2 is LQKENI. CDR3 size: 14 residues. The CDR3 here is CASSLRGEGTEAFF. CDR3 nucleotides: TGTGCCAGCTCACTCAGGGGTGAGGGCACTGAAGCTTTCTTT. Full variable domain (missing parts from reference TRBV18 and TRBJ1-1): NAGVMQNPRHLVRRRGQEARLRCSPMKGHSHVYWYRQLPEEGLKFMVYLQKENIIDESGMPKERFSAEFPKEGPSILRIQQVVRGDSAAYFCASSLRGEGTEAFFGQGTRLTVV.

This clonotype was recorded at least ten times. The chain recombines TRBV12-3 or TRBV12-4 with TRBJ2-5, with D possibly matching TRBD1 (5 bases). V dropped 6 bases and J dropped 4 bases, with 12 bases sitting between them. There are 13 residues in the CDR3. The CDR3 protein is CASRPSRGETQYF. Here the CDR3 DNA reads TGTGCCAGCAGGCCGAGTAGGGGAGAGACCCAGTACTTC.

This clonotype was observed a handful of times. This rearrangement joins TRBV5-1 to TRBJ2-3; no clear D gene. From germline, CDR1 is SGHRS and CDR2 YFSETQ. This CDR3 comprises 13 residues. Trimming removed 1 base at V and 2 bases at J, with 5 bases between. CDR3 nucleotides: TGCGCCAGCAGCTTGACCAACACAGATACGCAGTATTTT. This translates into CASSLTNTDTQYF.

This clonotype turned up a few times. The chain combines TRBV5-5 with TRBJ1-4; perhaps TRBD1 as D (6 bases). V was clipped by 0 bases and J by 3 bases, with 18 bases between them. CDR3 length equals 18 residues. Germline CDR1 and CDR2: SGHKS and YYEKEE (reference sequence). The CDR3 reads CASSLALGGAGPNEKLFF. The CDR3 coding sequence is TGTGCCAGCAGCTTGGCCCTGGGGGGCGCGGGGCCTAATGAAAAACTGTTTTTT.

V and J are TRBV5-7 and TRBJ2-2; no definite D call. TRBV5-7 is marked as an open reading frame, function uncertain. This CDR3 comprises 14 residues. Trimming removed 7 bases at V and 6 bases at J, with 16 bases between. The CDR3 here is CASSENPTAGELFF. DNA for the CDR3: TGTGCCAGCTCCGAGAACCCTACGGCCGGGGAGCTGTTTTTT.

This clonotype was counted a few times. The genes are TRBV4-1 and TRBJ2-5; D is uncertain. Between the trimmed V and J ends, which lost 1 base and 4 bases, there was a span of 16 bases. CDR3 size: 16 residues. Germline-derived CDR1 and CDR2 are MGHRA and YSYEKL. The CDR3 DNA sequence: TGCGCCAGCAGCCAAGTCCGCCAGGTTGTGGGAGAGACCCAGTACTTC. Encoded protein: CASSQVRQVVGETQYF.

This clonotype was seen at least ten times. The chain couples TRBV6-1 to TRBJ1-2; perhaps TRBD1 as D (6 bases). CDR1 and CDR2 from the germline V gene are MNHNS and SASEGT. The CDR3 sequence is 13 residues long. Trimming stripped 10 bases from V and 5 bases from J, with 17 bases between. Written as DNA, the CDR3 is TGTGCCACCGATCCGACAGGATCTTATGGCTACACCTTC. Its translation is CATDPTGSYGYTF.

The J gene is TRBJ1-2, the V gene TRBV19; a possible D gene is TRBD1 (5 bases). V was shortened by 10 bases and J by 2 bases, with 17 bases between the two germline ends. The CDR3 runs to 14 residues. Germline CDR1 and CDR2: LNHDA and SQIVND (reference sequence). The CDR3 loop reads CATLGATPNYGYTF. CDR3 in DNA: TGTGCCACCCTAGGGGCGACTCCCAACTATGGCTACACCTTC.

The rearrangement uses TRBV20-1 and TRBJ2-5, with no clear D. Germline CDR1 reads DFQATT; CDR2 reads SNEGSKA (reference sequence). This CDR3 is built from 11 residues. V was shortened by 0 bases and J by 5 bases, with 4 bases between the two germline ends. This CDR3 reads CSARDLETQYF. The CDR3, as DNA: TGCAGTGCTAGAGATCTGGAGACCCAGTACTTC.

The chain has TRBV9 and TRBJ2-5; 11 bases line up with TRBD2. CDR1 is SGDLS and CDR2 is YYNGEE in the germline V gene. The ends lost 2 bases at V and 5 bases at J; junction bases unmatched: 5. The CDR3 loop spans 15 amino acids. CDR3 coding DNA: TGTGCCAGCAGCGTCACTAGCGGGAGTTCGGAGACCCAGTACTTC. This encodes CASSVTSGSSETQYF. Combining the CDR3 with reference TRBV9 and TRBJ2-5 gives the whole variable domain DSGVTQTPKHLITATGQRVTLRCSPRSGDLSVYWYQQSLDQGLQFLIQYYNGEERAKGNILERFSAQQFPDLHSELNLSSLELGDSALYFCASSVTSGSSETQYFGPGTRLLVL.

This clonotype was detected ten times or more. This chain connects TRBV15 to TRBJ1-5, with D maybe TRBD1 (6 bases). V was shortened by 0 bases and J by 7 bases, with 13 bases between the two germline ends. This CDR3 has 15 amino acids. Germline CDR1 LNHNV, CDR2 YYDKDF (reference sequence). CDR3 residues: CATSRDWGTGQPQHF. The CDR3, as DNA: TGTGCCACCAGCAGAGATTGGGGCACAGGGCAGCCCCAGCATTTT.

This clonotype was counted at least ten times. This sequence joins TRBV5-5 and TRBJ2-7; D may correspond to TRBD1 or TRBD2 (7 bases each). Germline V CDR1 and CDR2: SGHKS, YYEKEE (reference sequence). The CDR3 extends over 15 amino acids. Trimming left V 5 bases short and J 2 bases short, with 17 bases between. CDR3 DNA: TGTGCCAGCAGGCGGAGCGGGACAGATGCCTACGAGCAGTACTTC. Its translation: CASRRSGTDAYEQYF.

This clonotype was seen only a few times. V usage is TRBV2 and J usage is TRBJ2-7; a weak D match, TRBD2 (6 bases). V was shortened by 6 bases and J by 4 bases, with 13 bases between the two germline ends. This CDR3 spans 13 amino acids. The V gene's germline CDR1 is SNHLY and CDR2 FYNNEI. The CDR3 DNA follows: TGTGCCAGCAGAGTCGGGACTGCATACGAGCAGTACTTC. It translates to CASRVGTAYEQYF.

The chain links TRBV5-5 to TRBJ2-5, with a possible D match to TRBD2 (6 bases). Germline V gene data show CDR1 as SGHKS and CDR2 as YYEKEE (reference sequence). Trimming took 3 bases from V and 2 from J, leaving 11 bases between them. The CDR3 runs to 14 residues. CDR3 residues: CASSSGLLQETQYF. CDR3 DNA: TGTGCCAGCAGCTCAGGACTATTACAAGAGACCCAGTACTTC.

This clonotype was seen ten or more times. In DNA form, the CDR3 reads TGTGCCAGCAGTTGGGGACGAAGGGGCGCGGTCACTGAAGCTTTCTTT. It is translated as CASSWGRRGAVTEAFF. The V and J genes are TRBV12-3 or TRBV12-4 and TRBJ1-1, with D perhaps matching TRBD1 (5 bases). The length of the CDR3 is 16 residues. The V gene lost 4 bases and the J gene lost 4 bases, with 19 bases spanning the gap.

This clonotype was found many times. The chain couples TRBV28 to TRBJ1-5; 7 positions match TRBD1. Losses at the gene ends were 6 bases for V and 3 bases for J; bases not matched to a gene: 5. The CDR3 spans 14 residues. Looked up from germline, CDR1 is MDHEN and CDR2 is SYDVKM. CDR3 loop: CASSDRADNQPQHF. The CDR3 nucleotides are TGTGCCAGCAGCGACAGGGCGGACAATCAGCCCCAGCATTTT.

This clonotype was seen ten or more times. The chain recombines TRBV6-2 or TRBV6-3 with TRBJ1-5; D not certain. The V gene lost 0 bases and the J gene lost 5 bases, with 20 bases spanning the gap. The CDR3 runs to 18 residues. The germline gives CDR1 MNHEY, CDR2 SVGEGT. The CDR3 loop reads CASSYSIVGNLKDQPQHF. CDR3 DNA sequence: TGTGCCAGCAGTTACTCGATTGTAGGGAACCTCAAGGATCAGCCCCAGCATTTT.